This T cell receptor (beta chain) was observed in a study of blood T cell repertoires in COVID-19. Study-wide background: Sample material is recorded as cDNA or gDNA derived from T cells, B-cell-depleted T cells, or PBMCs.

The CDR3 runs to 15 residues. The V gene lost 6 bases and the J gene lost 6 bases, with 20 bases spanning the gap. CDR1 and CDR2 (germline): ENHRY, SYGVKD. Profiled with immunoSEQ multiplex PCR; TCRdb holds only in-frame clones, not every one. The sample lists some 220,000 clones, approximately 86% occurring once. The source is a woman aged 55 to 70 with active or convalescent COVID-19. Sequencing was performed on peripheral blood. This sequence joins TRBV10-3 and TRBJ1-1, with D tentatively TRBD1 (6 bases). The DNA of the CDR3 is TGTGCCATCAGCTTACTGGGGGGGGCGGAGGCTGAAGCTTTCTTT. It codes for CAISLLGGAEAEAFF.